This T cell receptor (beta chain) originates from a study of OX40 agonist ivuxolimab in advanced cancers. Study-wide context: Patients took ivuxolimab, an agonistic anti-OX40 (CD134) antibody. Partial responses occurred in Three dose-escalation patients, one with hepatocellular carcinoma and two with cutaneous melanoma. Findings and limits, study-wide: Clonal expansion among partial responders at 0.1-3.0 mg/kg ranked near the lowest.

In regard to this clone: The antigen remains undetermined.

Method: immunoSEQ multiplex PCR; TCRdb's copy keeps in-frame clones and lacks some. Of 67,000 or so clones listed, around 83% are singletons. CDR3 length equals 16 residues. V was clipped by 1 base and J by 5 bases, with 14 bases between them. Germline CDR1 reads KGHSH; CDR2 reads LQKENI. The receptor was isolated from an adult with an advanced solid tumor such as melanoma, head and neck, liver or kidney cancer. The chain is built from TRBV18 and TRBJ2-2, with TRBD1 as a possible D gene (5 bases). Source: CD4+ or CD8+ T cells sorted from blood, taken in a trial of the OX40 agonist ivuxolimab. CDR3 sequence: CASSPQEGARTGELFF. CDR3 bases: TGTGCCAGCTCACCACAGGAAGGGGCGCGAACCGGGGAGCTGTTTTTT.